The rows below give T cell receptor beta chains drawn from one sample of a study of human T cells and chemical hapten exposure. TCRdb re-derived calls from the RACE reads in MiXCR, one entry per CDR3 protein. This repertoire shows 300,000 to 450,000 distinct CDR3 sequences, around 5.5% found once; its top ten account for just over 2.5%. Source: whole blood, taken in connection with sensitization to the hapten diphenylcyclopropenone (DPC). All receptors derive from a woman aged 45-59 years with alopecia areata. Some clones in this sample may be carry-over from other donors' samples. The CDR3 runs from the conserved cysteine through the conserved F or W.

V,CDR3
TRBV3-1,CASSHRDRDYNEQFF
TRBV7-2,CASSLDARGRAFF
TRBV6-1,CASSEGWDTQYF
TRBV9,CASSVASSGYEQYF
TRBV20-1,CSARVWDSSPSTDTQYF
TRBV12-3/TRBV12-4,CASTSVSYNEQFF
TRBV27,CASSLSGGANTEAFF
TRBV7-9,CASSLEGGAGHGYTF
TRBV4-1,CASSQTRGGISGNTIYF
TRBV27,CASSLWLGGTWGYTF
TRBV20-1,CSASMDSGGTEAFF
TRBV7-9,CASSFFWGSDTQYF
TRBV6-6,CASSYEGSYGYTF
TRBV10-3,CAIALGQGASEQYF
TRBV11-3,CASSPSGGAVCHCEQYF
TRBV29-1,CSAETSGSKAGELFF
TRBV3-1,CASSQDGTDTEAFF
TRBV7-6,CASSPFETSGGNNEQFF
TRBV12-3/TRBV12-4,CASSRSSYEQYF
TRBV2,CASRAGGTEAFF
TRBV14,CASSRTGLGANVLTF